The source of this T cell receptor beta chain is a study of monozygotic twins with inflammatory bowel disease. TCRdb reprocessed the 5' RACE reads; each CDR3 protein has one entry and no DNA is given. The table lists around 100,000 distinct CDR3 sequences. This CDR3 has 13 amino acids. CDR1 and CDR2 (germline): MNHEY, SVGAGI. The TCR originated in a human donor with ulcerative colitis or Crohn's disease, or a healthy co-twin of an affected twin (not recorded which). Sequenced material: blood. The J gene is TRBJ2-5, the V gene TRBV6-5; TCRdb picks TRBD1, but there is no DNA to check that call. CDR3 residues: CASSYLRGETQYF.